A selection of T cell receptor beta chains follows, all from one sample in a study of monozygotic twins with inflammatory bowel disease. TCRdb reprocessed the 5' RACE reads and stores each CDR3 protein as one record, lacking DNA. In total, the table holds around 380,000 distinct CDR3 sequences. Material: blood. These receptors originate from a human donor with ulcerative colitis or Crohn's disease, or a healthy co-twin of an affected twin (not recorded which). CDR3s include the opening cysteine and the closing phenylalanine or tryptophan. The order of the fields is V gene, J gene, CDR3 protein.

>TRBV6-2/TRBV6-3|TRBJ2-7
CASFDSGRAYEQYF
>TRBV2|TRBJ1-2
CASRMRGGNYGYTF
>TRBV2|TRBJ2-3
CASSEGTGTGHTDTQYF
>TRBV6-1|TRBJ2-1
CAIRRGATYNEQFF
>TRBV3-1|TRBJ2-5
CASSHVPGLAGSYQETQYF
>TRBV7-8|TRBJ2-3
CASSLRGVPGTDTQYF
>TRBV28|TRBJ2-1
CASSHSGRGSYNEQFF
>TRBV20-1|TRBJ1-2
CSARGGTGANYGYTF
>TRBV20-1|TRBJ1-1
CSASESGDTEAFF
>TRBV5-4|TRBJ2-7
CASRIGTAITYEQYF
>TRBV5-1|TRBJ1-2
CASSLDTGTGNGYTF
>TRBV20-1|TRBJ1-1
CSATVAFMNTEAFF
>TRBV29-1|TRBJ2-5
CSVLDTGTGAGAQYF
>TRBV28|TRBJ2-1
CASSLFQGPGSGLDEQFF
>TRBV7-6|TRBJ2-1
CASSFRLAGERVGNEQFF
>TRBV19|TRBJ2-5
CASRAEQGAQETQYF
>TRBV2|TRBJ2-2
CASSPIPGQTGELFF
>TRBV6-2/TRBV6-3|TRBJ2-1
CASSYSAANEQFF
>TRBV6-5|TRBJ1-2
CATLRGNYGYTF
>TRBV14|TRBJ2-1
CASSQDRTRVYNDQFF
>TRBV5-1|TRBJ1-2
CASSVDYYGYTF
>TRBV30|TRBJ1-2
CAWLGGKGYGYTF
>TRBV5-1|TRBJ1-2
CASSSRRSYGTERDGYTF
>TRBV7-9|TRBJ1-2
CASSLDLGGANYGYTF
>TRBV20-1|TRBJ2-5
CSARSWRETQYF
>TRBV7-8|TRBJ1-2
CASSLSRGLGGYTF
>TRBV10-1|TRBJ2-2
CASTKGLAGSTGELFF
>TRBV28|TRBJ2-3
CASSSLLAGESGDTQYF
>TRBV18|TRBJ1-1
CASSPFVDPATEAFF
>TRBV10-3|TRBJ2-3
CAISESGAGSADTQYF
>TRBV10-3|TRBJ1-5
CAISELGGGNQPQHF
>TRBV9|TRBJ2-7
CASSVVVPSVIYEQYF
>TRBV5-4|TRBJ2-5
CASSLDGAGGETQYF
>TRBV10-3|TRBJ2-3
CAISVRLAGETTDTQYF
>TRBV12-5|TRBJ1-5
CASGLDGQPQHF
>TRBV5-1|TRBJ1-1
CASSLGGVVNTEAFF
>TRBV18|TRBJ2-3
CASCSGESDTQYF
>TRBV11-2|TRBJ2-2
CASSLDYRSPNTGELFF
>TRBV6-2/TRBV6-3|TRBJ2-7
CASSAGGSPTEQYF
>TRBV20-1|TRBJ1-4
CSARGIWPAEEKLFF